The 21 T cell receptor beta chains given below trace back to one sample, sequenced in a study of CD8 T cells in Susac syndrome. With random hexamers, reverse transcription was performed on about 0.5 to 1 ug of RNA. A single record per CDR3 protein comes from TCRdb applying MiXCR to the immunoSEQ multiplex PCR reads. The repertoire holds 84,000 or so distinct CDR3 sequences, with just under 95% as singletons. Sequences were obtained from CD8+ T cells from PBMCs. The origin of the receptors is a human donor with Susac syndrome.

V usage is TRBV7-9 and J usage is TRBJ2-1, with TRBD2 matching over 10 bases. The V gene end was trimmed by 3 bases and the J gene end by 5 bases; junction bases not matched to a gene: 1. The germline V gene encodes CDR1 SEHNR and CDR2 FQNEAQ (reference sequence). This CDR3 is built from 14 residues. The CDR3 spells CASSLGLANNEQFF. DNA of the CDR3: TGTGCCAGCAGCTTGGGACTAGCGAACAATGAGCAGTTCTTC.

The chain uses TRBV29-1 and TRBJ2-2, with 7 bases identical to TRBD1. The CDR3 spans 13 residues. The germline CDR1 and CDR2 sequences are SQVTM and ANQGSEA. Trimming took 4 bases from V and 1 from J; bases not matched to a gene: 0. CDR3 nucleotides: TGCAGCGTTGGACAGGGGAACACCGGGGAGCTGTTTTTT. It codes for CSVGQGNTGELFF.

J is TRBJ2-7 and V is TRBV7-9; D may be TRBD2 (5 bases). The V gene lost 6 bases and the J gene lost 2 bases, with 26 bases spanning the gap. The CDR3 sequence is 18 residues long. From germline, CDR1 is SEHNR and CDR2 FQNEAQ (reference sequence). CDR3 bases: TGTGCCAGCAGTTACGCTCATCTGGGAGAGGGCTGGGCCTACGAGCAGTACTTC. Protein sequence: CASSYAHLGEGWAYEQYF.

This clonotype was picked up one time. This sequence joins TRBV20-1 and TRBJ1-2; 8 nucleotides line up with TRBD1. The V gene end was trimmed by 5 bases and the J gene end by 2 bases; junction bases not matched to a gene: 7. Germline CDR1 DFQATT, CDR2 SNEGSKA (reference sequence). CDR3 size: 14 residues. The DNA of the CDR3 is TGCAGTGCTCCCAACCAGGGGGCCAACTATGGCTACACCTTC. Protein: CSAPNQGANYGYTF.

The chain has TRBV20-1 and TRBJ1-2; TRBD1 might be the D (6 bases). The CDR3 covers 14 residues. The V end lost 6 bases, the J end lost 7 bases, and 21 bases lay between the germline ends. CDR1 is DFQATT and CDR2 is SNEGSKA in the germline V gene (reference sequence). CDR3: CSAEVAGGQGGYTF. The CDR3 DNA sequence: TGCAGTGCAGAGGTCGCCGGGGGGCAGGGTGGCTACACCTTC.

The chain recombines TRBV7-9 with TRBJ1-1; TRBD1 is a possible D gene (5 bases). Germline V gene lookup returns CDR1 SEHNR and CDR2 FQNEAQ (reference sequence). V was cut by 5 bases and J by 5 bases, with 12 bases left in between. The CDR3 totals 13 residues. CDR3 sequence: CASSPPWGTEAFF. DNA of the CDR3: TGTGCCAGCAGCCCACCTTGGGGGACTGAAGCTTTCTTT.

The V and J genes are TRBV12-5 and TRBJ2-1; D is unclear. The V and J ends lost 6 bases and 5 bases respectively, with 8 bases between them. Germline assignment: CDR1 LGHNT and CDR2 FRNRAP. The CDR3 has 12 amino acids. The CDR3 spells CASGQPDNEQFF. CDR3 coding DNA: TGTGCTAGTGGACAGCCGGACAATGAGCAGTTCTTC.

The V gene is TRBV4-3, the J gene TRBJ2-2; D gene uncertain. Germline CDR1 reads LGHNA; CDR2 reads YSLEER. V was cut by 3 bases and J by 7 bases, with 12 bases left in between. The CDR3 is made up of 14 amino acids. The CDR3 protein is CASSHKIMGGELFF. CDR3 bases: TGCGCCAGCAGCCATAAGATTATGGGCGGGGAGCTGTTTTTT.

The chain joins TRBV4-3 to TRBJ2-1, with 8 bases aligning to TRBD2. After removal of 0 bases from V and 6 bases from J, the junction contained 7 bases not matched to a gene. Germline V lookup: CDR1 LGHNA, CDR2 YSLEER. There are 16 residues in the CDR3. This CDR3 reads CASSQDGSGSGNEQFF. DNA of the CDR3: TGCGCCAGCAGCCAAGATGGAAGCGGGAGTGGCAATGAGCAGTTCTTC.

The chain couples TRBV4-2 to TRBJ2-1, with 8 bases fitting TRBD1. Losses at the gene ends were 1 base for V and 10 bases for J; bases not matched to a gene: 15. The CDR3 is made up of 17 amino acids. CDR1 is LGHNA, CDR2 YNFKEQ, per germline. This CDR3 reads CASSQVSQGAAKAEQFF. CDR3 in DNA: TGTGCCAGCAGCCAAGTCTCCCAGGGGGCGGCTAAGGCCGAGCAGTTCTTC.

The V and J genes are TRBV9 and TRBJ2-2, with D tentatively TRBD2 (5 bases). The V gene lost 6 bases and the J gene lost 4 bases, with 10 bases spanning the gap. The CDR3 has 13 amino acids. The germline gives CDR1 SGDLS, CDR2 YYNGEE. CDR3 nucleotide sequence: TGTGCCAGCAAGGAGGAACCCACCGGGGAGCTGTTTTTT. This translates into CASKEEPTGELFF.

The genes are TRBV13 and TRBJ2-1; 13 bases agree with TRBD2. CDR1 and CDR2 from the germline V gene are PRHDT and FYEKMQ (reference sequence). The CDR3 covers 18 residues. V trimming: 0 bases; J trimming: 0 bases; junction bases outside the gene matches: 2. CDR3 sequence reads: CASSLGWTSGSSYNEQFF. CDR3 in DNA: TGTGCCAGCAGCTTAGGCTGGACTAGCGGGAGCTCCTACAATGAGCAGTTCTTC.

This chain uses TRBV13 with TRBJ2-3; D possibly matches TRBD1 or TRBD2 (5 bases each). The germline V gene encodes CDR1 PRHDT and CDR2 FYEKMQ (reference sequence). The germline V and J ends were trimmed by 3 bases and 2 bases, with 6 bases remaining between them. The CDR3 is made up of 13 amino acids. The CDR3 reads CASSFGTTDTQYF. CDR3 bases: TGTGCCAGCAGCTTCGGGACCACAGATACGCAGTATTTT.

The chain employs TRBV5-6 and TRBJ2-1; D may be TRBD1 or TRBD2 (6 bases each). CDR1 SGHDT and CDR2 YYEEEE come from the germline V gene. This CDR3 contains 13 residues. V lost 2 bases and J 6 bases, leaving 9 bases between the germline ends. CDR3 loop: CASSFGGGNEQFF. CDR3 nucleotides: TGTGCCAGCAGCTTTGGAGGGGGCAATGAGCAGTTCTTC. Supplemented by reference TRBV5-6 and TRBJ2-1, the full variable domain reads DAGVTQSPTHLIKTRGQQVTLRCSPKSGHDTVSWYQQALGQGPQFIFQYYEEEERQRGNFPDRFSGHQFPNYSSELNVNALLLGDSALYLCASSFGGGNEQFFGPGTRLTVL.

This chain links TRBV29-1 with TRBJ2-7, with TRBD1 matching 7 bases. The CDR3 runs to 14 residues. V shed 7 bases and J 2 bases; nucleotides not matched to a gene: 11. The V gene's germline CDR1 is SQVTM and CDR2 ANQGSEA. CDR3 nucleotides: TGCAGCGCCTTACACAGGGGTAATACCTACGAGCAGTACTTC. Translation gives CSALHRGNTYEQYF.

V and J are TRBV12-3 or TRBV12-4 and TRBJ1-2; D is ambiguous. V was trimmed by 5 bases and J by 5 bases, leaving 15 bases between them. The CDR3 contains 14 residues. The CDR3 bases are TGTGCCAGCAGTGGGGATGGCCCGGGGTATGGCTACACCTTC. This translates into CASSGDGPGYGYTF.

In this sample, this clonotype turned up once. CDR3 nucleotide sequence: TGTGCCAGCAGCCACGTGGGGCACGAGCAGTACTTC. Protein sequence: CASSHVGHEQYF. This sequence joins TRBV7-6 and TRBJ2-7, with a weak D call TRBD1 (5 bases). Trimming left V 5 bases short and J 5 bases short, with 10 bases between. The CDR3 runs 12 residues. Germline CDR1 SGHVS, CDR2 FNYEAQ.

The gene calls are TRBV27 and TRBJ2-3; no firm D call. Trimming left V 1 base short and J 0 bases short, with 5 bases between. The germline V gene has CDR1 MNHEY and CDR2 SMNVEV (reference sequence). The CDR3 length is 14 residues. CDR3 nucleotide sequence: TGTGCCAGCAGTTTATTCTCTAGCACAGATACGCAGTATTTT. It yields the protein CASSLFSSTDTQYF.

V usage is TRBV12-5 and J usage is TRBJ1-5; 7 bases are a match to TRBD1. The V and J ends lost 3 bases and 0 bases, in that order; junction bases with no gene match: 5. Germline-derived CDR1 and CDR2 are LGHNT and FRNRAP. This CDR3 region has 16 residues. The CDR3 DNA sequence: TGTGCTAGTGGTTTCGGGACAGACGATAGCAATCAGCCCCAGCATTTT. The encoded protein is CASGFGTDDSNQPQHF.

The CDR3 DNA is TGTGCCAGAGAATCCCACAGGCAGAGGAATGAAAAACTGTTTTTT. This encodes CARESHRQRNEKLFF. The chain combines TRBV7-9 with TRBJ1-4; D is possibly TRBD1 (5 bases). Germline V gene lookup returns CDR1 SEHNR and CDR2 FQNEAQ (reference sequence). Trimming left V 9 bases short and J 5 bases short, with 19 bases between. This CDR3 region has 15 residues.

J is TRBJ2-7 and V is TRBV28, with 10 bases that match TRBD1. Germline assignment: CDR1 MDHEN and CDR2 SYDVKM. The J segment lost 5 bases and the V segment lost 8 bases, leaving 3 bases of the junction unmatched. The CDR3 sequence is 12 residues long. The DNA of the CDR3 is TGTGCCAGCGGGGACAGGGGCGACGAGCAGTACTTC. Its translation is CASGDRGDEQYF.